These 25 T cell receptor beta chains came from one sample sequenced in a study of metastatic and nonmetastatic thyroid tumors. Via MiXCR, TCRdb re-called the PCR reads. Found here are tens of thousands of clones, about 4.1% of them singletons; the top ten hold 21%. Prior to thyroid surgery, none of the patients had received any treatment. Sequenced material: blood. The receptor source for this set is a female donor with papillary thyroid cancer or a benign thyroid nodule (not recorded which). Some clones in this sample may be carry-over from other donors' samples.

The table lists this clone with a few counts. The chain combines TRBV5-1 with TRBJ2-3; D is uncertain. Germline CDR1 and CDR2: SGHRS and YFSETQ. CDR3 length equals 15 residues. V was pared by 1 base and J by 2 bases, with 11 bases between. The CDR3 DNA is TGCGCCAGCAGCTTGAGGTCAGTTATCACAGATACGCAGTATTTT. It yields the protein CASSLRSVITDTQYF.

This clone has at least ten counts. Additional DNA sequences in this sample encode the identical CDR3. This chain joins TRBV11-2 and TRBJ2-7; 10 bases line up with TRBD2. The CDR3 spans 15 residues. Losses at the gene ends were 4 bases for V and 2 bases for J; bases not matched to a gene: 5. CDR1 is SGHAT and CDR2 is FQNNGV in the germline V gene. The CDR3 nucleotides read TGTGCCAGCAGCTCCGGACTAGCGGTAACCTACGAGCAGTACTTC. It codes for CASSSGLAVTYEQYF.

The table lists this clone with a few counts. This sequence joins TRBV19 and TRBJ1-5; D may be TRBD1 (5 bases). This CDR3 has 15 amino acids. V was cut by 6 bases and J by 0 bases, with 12 bases left in between. Germline-derived CDR1 and CDR2 are LNHDA and SQIVND (reference sequence). The CDR3 sequence: CASSGGGNSNQPQHF. As DNA, the CDR3 is TGTGCCAGTAGCGGGGGGGGAAATAGCAATCAGCCCCAGCATTTT. Full variable domain (rest looked up from reference TRBV19 and TRBJ1-5): DGGITQSPKYLFRKEGQNVTLSCEQNLNHDAMYWYRQDPGQGLRLIYYSQIVNDFQKGDIAEGYSVSREKKESFPLTVTSAQKNPTAFYLCASSGGGNSNQPQHFGDGTRLSIL.

This clone was recorded a few times. The V gene is TRBV20-1, the J gene TRBJ2-1, with a tentative D call TRBD2 (7 bases). Germline V gene data show CDR1 as DFQATT and CDR2 as SNEGSKA (reference sequence). The CDR3 is 16 residues long. V was clipped by 2 bases and J by 7 bases, with 21 bases between them. CDR3 nucleotide sequence: TGCAGTGCTAGATCCCCTACCGGAGGGGGGGAGAATGAGCAGTTCTTC. It is translated as CSARSPTGGGENEQFF.

A remark on this clone: One junction end does not reproduce the germline sequence, and a read error may be involved. The rearrangement links TRBV12-3 or TRBV12-4 to TRBJ1-5; no reliable D call. The CDR3 covers 12 residues. CDR3 amino acids: CASGSQNQPHHF. The CDR3 nucleotides are TGTGCCAGCGGGTCTCAGAATCAGCCCCATCATTTT.

J is TRBJ2-7 and V is TRBV6-1; 10 nucleotides align to TRBD1. The CDR3 runs 15 residues. Germline V lookup: CDR1 MNHNS, CDR2 SASEGT. With V trimmed by 5 bases and J by 3 bases, 7 bases remained unmatched. CDR3 nucleotide sequence: TGTGCCAGCAGTCCTCCGGGACAGGGGTTCTACGAGCAGTACTTC. It specifies CASSPPGQGFYEQYF.

This clone was recorded at least ten times. Within the sample, other DNA sequences also encode this same CDR3. The rearrangement uses TRBV7-9 and TRBJ1-2, with D possibly matching TRBD1 (6 bases). The CDR3 is made up of 16 amino acids. Trimming removed 5 bases from V and 5 bases from J, with 21 bases in between. Germline-derived CDR1 and CDR2 are SEHNR and FQNEAQ (reference sequence). CDR3 DNA sequence: TGTGCCAGCAGCCCCAGGCGCGGGGGCCGCTCATATGGCTACACCTTC. Residues: CASSPRRGGRSYGYTF.

This clone was seen at least ten times. The V and J genes are TRBV7-8 and TRBJ2-3; D assignment may be TRBD1 or TRBD2 (5 bases each). CDR1 is SGHVS and CDR2 is FQNEAQ in the germline V gene. The ends were cut back, 7 bases at V and 9 bases at J, with 17 bases in the middle. This CDR3 spans 13 amino acids. In DNA, the CDR3 is TGTGCCAGCACCTACCTCCTTAGGGACACGCAGTATTTT. It codes for CASTYLLRDTQYF.

The chain employs TRBV18 and TRBJ2-1, with D perhaps matching TRBD2 (5 bases). Trimming removed 3 bases at V and 2 bases at J, with 14 bases between. The CDR3 runs to 16 residues. The germline V gene has CDR1 KGHSH and CDR2 LQKENI. The CDR3 region is CASSPGSGGTYNEQFF. For the CDR3, the DNA is TGTGCCAGCTCACCGGGAAGCGGCGGAACCTACAATGAGCAGTTCTTC.

The V gene is TRBV11-1, the J gene TRBJ1-2, with D unresolved. CDR1 and CDR2 (germline): SGHAT, FQDESV (reference sequence). The V gene lost 5 bases and the J gene lost 2 bases, with 9 bases spanning the gap. The CDR3 runs to 13 residues. The CDR3 sequence: CASSTQRNYGYTF. The CDR3 DNA reads TGTGCCAGCAGCACACAGCGAAACTATGGCTACACCTTC.

Points on this clone: One junction end does not reproduce the germline sequence, and a read error may be involved. This chain joins TRBV20-1 and TRBJ2-1; 9 bases match TRBD1. The CDR3 sequence is 15 residues long. Germline assignment: CDR1 DFQATT and CDR2 SNEGSKA (reference sequence). CDR3 loop: CSARGGDRAYTEQCF. The CDR3 DNA sequence: TGCAGTGCTAGAGGGGGGGACAGGGCCTACACTGAGCAGTGCTTC.

This clone was counted between two and nine times. V gene TRBV20-1 combines with J gene TRBJ2-5; D is perhaps TRBD2 (5 bases). The CDR3 has 12 residues. With 8 bases removed from V and 2 bases from J, the gap between germline ends came to 12 bases. Germline assignment: CDR1 DFQATT and CDR2 SNEGSKA (reference sequence). The CDR3 DNA follows: TGCAGTACTGGGAGTCAGCAAGAGACCCAGTACTTC. Amino acid sequence: CSTGSQQETQYF.

This clone has more than one count but fewer than ten. The gene calls are TRBV30 and TRBJ1-1; D might be TRBD1 (6 bases). This CDR3 has 14 amino acids. The ends were cut back, 3 bases at V and 6 bases at J, with 17 bases in the middle. CDR1 is GTSNPN, CDR2 SVGIG, per germline (reference sequence). CDR3 coding DNA: TGTGCCTGGAGCGGAAGGGGGGTGGTCTCTGAAGCTTTCTTT. It translates to CAWSGRGVVSEAFF.

The V and J genes are TRBV5-1 and TRBJ2-1; TRBD1 might be the D (6 bases). The germline CDR1 and CDR2 sequences are SGHRS and YFSETQ. Trimming removed 6 bases at V and 6 bases at J, with 19 bases between. CDR3 length equals 15 residues. This chain's CDR3 is CASTTTGYMGNEQFF. The DNA for the CDR3 is TGCGCCAGCACAACCACAGGGTATATGGGCAATGAGCAGTTCTTC.

CDR3 loop: CASSGRTHTSEQYF. The CDR3 DNA reads TGTGCCAGCAGTGGAAGGACCCACACGAGCGAGCAGTACTTC. J is TRBJ2-7 and V is TRBV6-1; no clear D. Germline V CDR1 and CDR2: MNHNS, SASEGT. V dropped 4 bases and J dropped 6 bases, with 16 bases sitting between them. This CDR3 contains 14 residues.

This clone was seen at least ten times. This chain joins TRBV7-9 and TRBJ2-1, with D possibly matching TRBD2 (6 bases). CDR3 length: 17 amino acids. The germline gives CDR1 SEHNR, CDR2 FQNEAQ (reference sequence). The germline V and J ends were trimmed by 1 base and 5 bases, with 18 bases remaining between them. The CDR3 DNA reads as TGTGCCAGCAGCTTAGGTAGCATAGCGGCCCGCCACAATGAGCAGTTCTTC. Amino acid sequence: CASSLGSIAARHNEQFF. The full variable domain, its missing parts supplied by reference TRBV7-9 and TRBJ2-1, is DTGVSQNPRHKITKRGQNVTFRCDPISEHNRLYWYRQTLGQGPEFLTYFQNEAQLEKSRLLSDRFSAERPKGSFSTLEIQRTEQGDSAMYLCASSLGSIAARHNEQFFGPGTRLTVL.

This clone qualifies as medium-sized. The CDR3 here is CASRGLGGLNYGYTF. As DNA, the CDR3 is TGTGCCAGCAGGGGGTTGGGGGGGCTAAACTATGGCTACACCTTC. The rearrangement links TRBV28 to TRBJ1-2; D may be TRBD1 (6 bases). V was shortened by 6 bases and J by 2 bases, with 16 bases between the two germline ends. The CDR3 is made up of 15 amino acids. Looked up from germline, CDR1 is MDHEN and CDR2 is SYDVKM.

V is TRBV5-7 and J is TRBJ1-1, with D possibly being TRBD1 (6 bases). TRBV5-7 is marked as an open reading frame, function uncertain. The CDR3 is 18 amino acids. With 4 bases removed from V and 1 base from J, the gap between germline ends came to 23 bases. The CDR3 here is CASSAGGRGRGENTEAFF. The CDR3 DNA sequence: TGTGCCAGCAGCGCCGGCGGTCGGGGGCGCGGGGAGAACACTGAAGCTTTCTTT.

This clone was detected ten times or more. The chain uses TRBV29-1 and TRBJ1-2; D is uncertain. Deletions cut 0 bases from V and 3 bases from J, with 14 bases between. The germline V gene encodes CDR1 SQVTM and CDR2 ANQGSEA. This CDR3 spans 15 amino acids. The CDR3: CSVEDPGSTYYGYTF. The CDR3 DNA follows: TGCAGCGTTGAAGATCCGGGCAGCACTTACTATGGCTACACCTTC.

This clone was seen at least ten times. The chain is built from TRBV19 and TRBJ1-1; possible D gene TRBD1, 6 bases. CDR1 and CDR2 from the germline V gene are LNHDA and SQIVND (reference sequence). The CDR3 has 13 residues. Between the trimmed V and J ends, which lost 2 bases and 8 bases, there was a span of 12 bases. CDR3 nucleotides: TGTGCCAGTAGTATATTACCGGGACAAGAAGCTTTCTTT. Its protein product is CASSILPGQEAFF. Together with reference TRBV19 and TRBJ1-1, the CDR3 gives the full variable domain: DGGITQSPKYLFRKEGQNVTLSCEQNLNHDAMYWYRQDPGQGLRLIYYSQIVNDFQKGDIAEGYSVSREKKESFPLTVTSAQKNPTAFYLCASSILPGQEAFFGQGTRLTVV.

This clone was seen more than once but under ten times. CDR3 DNA: TGTGCCAGCAGTTTACACCGGGACAGGGGGGGTGAGACCCAGTACTTC. It encodes CASSLHRDRGGETQYF. The genes are TRBV28 and TRBJ2-5; 11 bases fit TRBD1. The CDR3 totals 16 residues. Losses at the gene ends were 2 bases for V and 5 bases for J; bases not matched to a gene: 7. Germline V gene lookup returns CDR1 MDHEN and CDR2 SYDVKM.

This clone was seen many times. This chain joins TRBV20-1 and TRBJ2-3; TRBD2 agrees at 8 bases. Germline V gene data show CDR1 as DFQATT and CDR2 as SNEGSKA (reference sequence). The CDR3 is 15 amino acids. J was trimmed by 4 bases and V by 5 bases; bases with no gene match: 11. The CDR3 reads CSAWLSGSGSDTQYF. The CDR3 nucleotides read TGCAGTGCTTGGCTAAGCGGGAGTGGCTCAGATACGCAGTATTTT.

This clone was counted a few times. The genes are TRBV20-1 and TRBJ2-1; 7 nucleotides agree with TRBD2. The CDR3 runs to 16 residues. Looked up from germline, CDR1 is DFQATT and CDR2 is SNEGSKA (reference sequence). Trimming cost V 1 base and J 5 bases; bases outside gene matches: 11. CDR3 sequence reads: CSARVLGGGRNNEQFF. For the CDR3, the DNA is TGCAGTGCTAGAGTGTTGGGCGGCGGGAGAAACAATGAGCAGTTCTTC.

This clone was observed many times. The V gene is TRBV9, the J gene TRBJ2-3; a possible D gene is TRBD2 (7 bases). The germline gives CDR1 SGDLS, CDR2 YYNGEE. This CDR3 comprises 19 residues. V gave up 0 bases and J gave up 0 bases, with 20 bases separating them. The CDR3 region has the DNA TGTGCCAGCAGCGTAGGTGGACTAGTAGGGGGTTGGAGCACAGATACGCAGTATTTT. The encoded protein is CASSVGGLVGGWSTDTQYF.

This clone was seen repeatedly, ten times or more. V is TRBV6-1 and J is TRBJ1-5; D not certain. Trimming removed 1 base at V and 2 bases at J, with 12 bases between. This CDR3 comprises 16 residues. Looked up from germline, CDR1 is MNHNS and CDR2 is SASEGT. The CDR3 protein is CASSEGLGWGNQPQHF. The DNA of the CDR3 is TGTGCCAGCAGTGAAGGTCTGGGTTGGGGCAATCAGCCCCAGCATTTT.